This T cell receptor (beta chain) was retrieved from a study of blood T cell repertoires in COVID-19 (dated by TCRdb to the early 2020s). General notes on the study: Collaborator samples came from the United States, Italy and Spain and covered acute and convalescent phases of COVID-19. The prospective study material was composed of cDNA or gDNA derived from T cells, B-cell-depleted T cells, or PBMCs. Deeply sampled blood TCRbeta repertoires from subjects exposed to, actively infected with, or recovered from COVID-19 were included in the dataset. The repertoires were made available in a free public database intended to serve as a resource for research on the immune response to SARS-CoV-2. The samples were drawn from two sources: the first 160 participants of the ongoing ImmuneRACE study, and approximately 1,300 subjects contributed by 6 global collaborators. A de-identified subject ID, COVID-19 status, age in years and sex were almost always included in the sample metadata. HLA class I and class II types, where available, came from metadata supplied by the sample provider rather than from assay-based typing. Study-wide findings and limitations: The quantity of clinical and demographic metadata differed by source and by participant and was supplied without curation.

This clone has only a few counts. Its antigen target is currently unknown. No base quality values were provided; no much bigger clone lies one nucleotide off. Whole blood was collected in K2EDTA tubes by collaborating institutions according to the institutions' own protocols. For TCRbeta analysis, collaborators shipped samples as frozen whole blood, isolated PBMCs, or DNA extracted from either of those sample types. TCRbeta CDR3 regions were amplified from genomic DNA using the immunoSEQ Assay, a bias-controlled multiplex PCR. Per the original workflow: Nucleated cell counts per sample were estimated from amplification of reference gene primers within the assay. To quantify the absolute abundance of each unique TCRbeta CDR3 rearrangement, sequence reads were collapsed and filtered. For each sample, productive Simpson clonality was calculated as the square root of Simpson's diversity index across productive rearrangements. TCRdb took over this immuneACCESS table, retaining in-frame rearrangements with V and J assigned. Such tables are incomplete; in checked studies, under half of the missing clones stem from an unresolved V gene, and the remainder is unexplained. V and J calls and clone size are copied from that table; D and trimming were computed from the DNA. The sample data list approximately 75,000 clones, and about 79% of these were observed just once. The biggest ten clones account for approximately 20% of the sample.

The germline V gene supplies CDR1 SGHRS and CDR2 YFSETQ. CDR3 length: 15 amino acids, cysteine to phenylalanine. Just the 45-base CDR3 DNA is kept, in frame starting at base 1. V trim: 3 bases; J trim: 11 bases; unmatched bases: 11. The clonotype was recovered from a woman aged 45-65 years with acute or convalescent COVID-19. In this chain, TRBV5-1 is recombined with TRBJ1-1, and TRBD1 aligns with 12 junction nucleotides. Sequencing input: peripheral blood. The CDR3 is CASSYSGTGGAQAFF. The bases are TGCGCCAGCAGCTATTCCGGGACAGGGGGCGCTCAGGCTTTCTTT. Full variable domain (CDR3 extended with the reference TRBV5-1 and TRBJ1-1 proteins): KAGVTQTPRYLIKTRGQQVTLSCSPISGHRSVSWYQQTPGQGLQFLFEYFSETQRNKGNFPGRFSGRQFSNSRSEMNVSTLELGDSALYLCASSYSGTGGAQAFFGQGTRLTVV.